Following are 18 T cell receptor beta chains from one sample sequenced in a study of shared clonotypes between healthy human individuals. As defined, naive CD8 cells were CD45RO-negative and positively selected for CCR7, with terminally differentiated effector memory CD45RA+ cells excluded. Measured with immunoSEQ multiplex PCR; TCRdb has only the in-frame clones, and not every one. The sample lists under 600,000 clones, about 98% occurring once. The sequenced material came from naive CD8+ T cells sorted from blood. The receptor set was obtained from a young man in good health.

The chain links TRBV7-9 to TRBJ2-7, with D uncertain. The CDR3 totals 15 residues. Germline V gives CDR1 SEHNR, CDR2 FQNEAQ (reference sequence). Trimming left V 6 bases short and J 2 bases short, with 17 bases between. The CDR3 DNA follows: TGTGCCAGCAGTCATACATTCGAGAGGCCCTACGAGCAGTACTTC. Translating gives CASSHTFERPYEQYF.

This clone showed up just once. The chain carries TRBV27 and TRBJ2-7; TRBD2 matches 7 bases. Per germline, CDR1 MNHEY and CDR2 SMNVEV (reference sequence). The trim removed 4 bases at V and 0 bases at J, leaving 6 bases unmatched. This CDR3 spans 15 amino acids. DNA for the CDR3: TGTGCCAGCAGTTCCCTGGGCGGGAGCTCCTACGAGCAGTACTTC. It codes for CASSSLGGSSYEQYF.

The chain employs TRBV25-1 and TRBJ1-1; TRBD1 is a possible D gene (6 bases). The CDR3 runs 14 residues. The germline CDR1 and CDR2 sequences are MGHDK and SYGVNS. With 3 bases removed from V and 4 bases from J, the gap between germline ends came to 12 bases. The CDR3 loop reads CASSDPGGATEAFF. Written as DNA, the CDR3 is TGTGCCAGCAGTGATCCTGGGGGGGCCACTGAAGCTTTCTTT.

The chain is built from TRBV7-9 and TRBJ2-2, with TRBD2 as a possible D gene (6 bases). V was shortened by 5 bases and J by 3 bases, with 16 bases between the two germline ends. Germline V gives CDR1 SEHNR, CDR2 FQNEAQ (reference sequence). The CDR3 has 16 residues. The CDR3 loop reads CASSPLASPHTGELFF. The CDR3 DNA follows: TGTGCCAGCAGCCCTCTAGCGAGCCCACACACCGGGGAGCTGTTTTTT.

The gene calls are TRBV7-6 and TRBJ1-2; D may be TRBD1 (6 bases). Trimming shortened V by 3 bases and J by 8 bases, and 16 bases separated the two germline ends. CDR3 length: 14 residues. Germline CDR1 reads SGHVS; CDR2 reads FNYEAQ. Here the CDR3 reads CASSFETGFGGYTF. CDR3 nucleotide sequence: TGTGCCAGCAGCTTCGAGACAGGTTTCGGCGGCTACACCTTC.

The J gene is TRBJ1-2, the V gene TRBV27, with D uncertain. Trimming shortened V by 1 base and J by 5 bases, and 11 bases separated the two germline ends. The CDR3 spans 14 residues. Germline V gives CDR1 MNHEY, CDR2 SMNVEV (reference sequence). CDR3 sequence: CASSLLRERYGYTF. CDR3 coding DNA: TGTGCCAGCAGTTTATTGAGGGAGAGGTATGGCTACACCTTC.

The chain links TRBV27 to TRBJ2-5; the D gene could be TRBD1 or TRBD2 (6 bases each). CDR1 and CDR2 (germline): MNHEY, SMNVEV (reference sequence). The length of the CDR3 is 11 residues. The V end was cut by 8 bases, the J end by 5 bases, with 9 bases between. CDR3 nucleotide sequence: TGTGCCAGCCGAGGGGGGGAGACCCAGTACTTC. Protein product: CASRGGETQYF.

The chain links TRBV6-4 to TRBJ2-1; D might be TRBD2 (5 bases). Trimming stripped 7 bases from V and 9 bases from J, with 13 bases between. CDR3 size: 12 residues. Germline V gene lookup returns CDR1 MRHNA and CDR2 SNTAGT. CDR3 DNA sequence: TGTGCCAGCACTGGTGAGGGTGGTGAGCAGTTCTTC. This gives the protein CASTGEGGEQFF.

The chain has TRBV5-1 and TRBJ2-7; 8 bases fit TRBD2. Per the germline V gene, CDR1 is SGHRS and CDR2 is YFSETQ. This CDR3 has 14 residues. V was pared by 4 bases and J by 4 bases, with 7 bases of the junction left unmatched. DNA of the CDR3: TGCGCCAGCAGCAAAGCGGGAGTTGGGTACGAGCAGTACTTC. This gives the protein CASSKAGVGYEQYF.

The sample holds one count of this clone. V gene TRBV2 combines with J gene TRBJ1-2; possibly TRBD1 for D (6 bases). The V end lost 6 bases, the J end lost 9 bases, and 11 bases lay between the germline ends. This CDR3 contains 11 residues. Germline CDR1 and CDR2: SNHLY and FYNNEI. The CDR3 DNA reads as TGTGCCAGCAGCGAACAGGGCCGCTACACCTTC. Its protein is CASSEQGRYTF.

J is TRBJ1-2 and V is TRBV27; tentative D call: TRBD1 (6 bases). The germline gives CDR1 MNHEY, CDR2 SMNVEV (reference sequence). The length of the CDR3 is 14 residues. The germline V and J ends were trimmed by 6 bases and 1 base, with 12 bases remaining between them. The CDR3 is CASRTQGFNYGYTF. The CDR3 nucleotides are TGTGCCAGCAGAACACAGGGTTTTAACTATGGCTACACCTTC.

V gene TRBV10-2 combines with J gene TRBJ2-2, with a weak D call TRBD1 (6 bases). V was cut by 6 bases and J by 1 base, with 6 bases left in between. From germline, CDR1 is WSHSY and CDR2 SAAADI. The CDR3 consists of 13 residues. The CDR3: CASRGGNTGELFF. The CDR3, as DNA: TGCGCCAGCAGAGGGGGGAACACCGGGGAGCTGTTTTTT.

The J gene is TRBJ2-7, the V gene TRBV10-3; D may correspond to TRBD1 or TRBD2 (5 bases each). The length of the CDR3 is 18 residues. Per germline, CDR1 ENHRY and CDR2 SYGVKD. Trimming left V 10 bases short and J 5 bases short, with 33 bases between. For the CDR3, the DNA is TGTGCCACTCGGGACGGGGCCTATGAGGGAACGAAGGTGGACGAGCAGTACTTC. Amino acids: CATRDGAYEGTKVDEQYF.

The V and J genes are TRBV11-2 and TRBJ1-5; D is unclear. Trimming took off 5 bases at V and 7 bases at J, with 18 bases between the two ends. This CDR3 is built from 15 residues. Looked up from germline, CDR1 is SGHAT and CDR2 is FQNNGV. CDR3 sequence: CASSLIEGAGQPQHF. The CDR3 coding sequence is TGTGCCAGCAGCCTCATTGAGGGCGCGGGGCAGCCCCAGCATTTT.

The chain is built from TRBV28 and TRBJ2-3; the D is unclear. Trimming took 10 bases from V and 0 from J, leaving 11 bases between them. Germline CDR1 reads MDHEN; CDR2 reads SYDVKM. The CDR3 runs to 13 residues. The CDR3 nucleotides are TGTGCCACCCGAGGACGGAGCACAGATACGCAGTATTTT. Its protein product is CATRGRSTDTQYF.

The CDR3 nucleotides are TGTGCCATCAATAGGGGGGGACTAGCGGGAGGAACAGATACGCAGTATTTT. This codes for CAINRGGLAGGTDTQYF. The genes are TRBV10-3 and TRBJ2-3, with 15 positions matching TRBD2. The CDR3 totals 17 residues. The V and J ends lost 7 bases and 3 bases, in that order; junction bases with no gene match: 8. The germline gives CDR1 ENHRY, CDR2 SYGVKD.

V gene TRBV9 combines with J gene TRBJ2-3, with a tentative D call TRBD2 (5 bases). Looked up from germline, CDR1 is SGDLS and CDR2 is YYNGEE. The CDR3 is 17 residues long. Trimming left V 0 bases short and J 0 bases short, with 14 bases between. CDR3 amino acids: CASSVDHTGRSTDTQYF. In nucleotides, the CDR3 is TGTGCCAGCAGCGTAGATCACACGGGAAGAAGCACAGATACGCAGTATTTT. Filled out from reference TRBV9 and TRBJ2-3, the complete variable domain reads DSGVTQTPKHLITATGQRVTLRCSPRSGDLSVYWYQQSLDQGLQFLIQYYNGEERAKGNILERFSAQQFPDLHSELNLSSLELGDSALYFCASSVDHTGRSTDTQYFGPGTRLTVL.

The chain links TRBV29-1 to TRBJ2-2; maybe TRBD2 (5 bases). CDR1 SQVTM and CDR2 ANQGSEA come from the germline V gene. Trimming took 3 bases from V and 3 from J, leaving 8 bases between them. The CDR3 length is 13 residues. The CDR3 spells CSVEEADTGELFF. CDR3 DNA sequence: TGCAGCGTTGAGGAAGCGGACACCGGGGAGCTGTTTTTT.